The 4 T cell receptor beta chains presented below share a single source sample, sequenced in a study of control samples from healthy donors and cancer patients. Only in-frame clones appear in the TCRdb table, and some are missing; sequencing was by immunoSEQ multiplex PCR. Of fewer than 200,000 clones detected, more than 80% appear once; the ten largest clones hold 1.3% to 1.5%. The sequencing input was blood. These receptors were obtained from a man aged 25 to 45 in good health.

Here the CDR3 reads CASSDRAGGNTEAFF. As DNA, the CDR3 is TGTGCCAGCAGTGACAGGGCGGGGGGAAACACTGAAGCTTTCTTT. The rearrangement joins TRBV6-6 to TRBJ1-1, with 7 bases lining up with TRBD1. CDR3 size: 15 residues. J was trimmed by 2 bases and V by 5 bases; bases with no gene match: 8. CDR1 and CDR2 from the germline V gene are MNHNY and SVGAGI (reference sequence).

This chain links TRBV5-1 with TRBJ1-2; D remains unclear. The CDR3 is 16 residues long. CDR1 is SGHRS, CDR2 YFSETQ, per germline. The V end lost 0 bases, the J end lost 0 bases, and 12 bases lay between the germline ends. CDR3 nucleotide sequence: TGCGCCAGCAGCTTGGCCTCGGCGGCTTCTAACTATGGCTACACCTTC. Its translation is CASSLASAASNYGYTF. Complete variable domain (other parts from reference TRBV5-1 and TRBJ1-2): KAGVTQTPRYLIKTRGQQVTLSCSPISGHRSVSWYQQTPGQGLQFLFEYFSETQRNKGNFPGRFSGRQFSNSRSEMNVSTLELGDSALYLCASSLASAASNYGYTFGSGTRLTVV.

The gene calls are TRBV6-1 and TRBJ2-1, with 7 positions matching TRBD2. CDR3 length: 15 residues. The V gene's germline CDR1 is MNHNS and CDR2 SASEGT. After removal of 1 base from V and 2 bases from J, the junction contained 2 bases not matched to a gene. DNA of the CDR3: TGTGCCAGCAGTGAAGGGGGAGGGACCTACAATGAGCAGTTCTTC. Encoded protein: CASSEGGGTYNEQFF.

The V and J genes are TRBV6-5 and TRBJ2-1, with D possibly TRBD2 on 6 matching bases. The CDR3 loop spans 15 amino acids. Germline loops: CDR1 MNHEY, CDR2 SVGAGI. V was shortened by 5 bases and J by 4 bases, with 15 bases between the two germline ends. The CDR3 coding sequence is TGTGCCAGCAGTACCTCTAGCGCCCTTTACAATGAGCAGTTCTTC. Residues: CASSTSSALYNEQFF.